This T cell receptor (beta chain) was obtained from a study of identical twins. Study-level results: There were fewer insertions in abundant cord blood beta clonotypes, but memory repertoires showed no such pattern.

This clonotype was picked up a small number of times. The antigen is undetermined. After removal of 0 bases from V and 4 bases from J, the junction contained 5 bases not matched to a gene. Germline-derived CDR1 and CDR2 are DFQATT and SNEGSKA (reference sequence). This CDR3 has 16 residues. TCRdb passed the 5' RACE reads through MiXCR, listing each CDR3 protein once. The table shows some 250,000 distinct CDR3 sequences, with roughly an eighth occurring only once. The same specimen was also included in a second study, on yellow fever vaccine responses in identical twins.

The chain links TRBV20-1 to TRBJ2-2; 10 bases align to TRBD2. The sequenced material came from memory (CD45RO+) T cells sorted from blood. The sequence was obtained from a woman under 30 in good health. The CDR3 DNA is TGCAGTGCTAGAGACCCGCTAGCGGGGGTCACCGGGGAGCTGTTTTTT. Amino acids: CSARDPLAGVTGELFF.